Detailed here is one TCR beta chain. The antigen is unknown. This record comes from a study of OX40 agonist ivuxolimab in advanced cancers. Turning to the study itself: Subjects had a mean age of around 60 years, with a range of roughly 23 to 79; roughly 83% were male. Study conclusions and caveats: CD8+ T cells were the subset that, on average, had more expanded clones than CD4+. Some nonresponders additionally presented with little normalized T-cell clonal expansion.

Collection of blood occurred at baseline, at cycle 4 day 1, and at cycle 7 day 1. Data came from immunoSEQ multiplex PCR; TCRdb stores just in-frame clones and leaves some out. The sample consists of 70,000 to 75,000 clones, around 82% of them appearing once. Trimming removed 5 bases from V and 5 bases from J, with 16 bases in between. CDR1 is SGHTA, CDR2 FQGTGA, per germline. The CDR3 totals 15 residues. The chain links TRBV7-3 to TRBJ2-1, with D perhaps matching TRBD1 or TRBD2 (6 bases each). The sequence was collected from an adult with an advanced solid tumor such as melanoma, head and neck, liver or kidney cancer. The sample here was CD4+ or CD8+ T cells sorted from blood, taken in a trial of the OX40 agonist ivuxolimab. CDR3 coding DNA: TGTGCCAGCAGCCCGACCCCGGGGGCCCACAATGAGCAGTTCTTC. Encoded protein: CASSPTPGAHNEQFF.